Shown below are 32 T cell receptor beta chains from a single sample sequenced in a study of control samples from healthy donors and cancer patients (dated by TCRdb to 2018 to 2020). The method behind the library was the immunoSEQ multiplex PCR assay. The source is immuneACCESS, and TCRdb retained only in-frame sequences with V and J called. Part of the clones is not carried over; for the studies checked, unresolved V genes explain less than half of this, and the remainder is unexplained. In all, the sample holds 100,000 or so clones, and 92% of those were seen once. Jointly, the top ten make up 2% to 3% of the sample. The sequencing input was blood. The receptors stem from a woman aged 18-30 years in good health.

The chain has TRBV24-1 and TRBJ1-2, with TRBD1 identical over 9 bases. Germline CDR1 is KGHDR and CDR2 is SFDVKD. This CDR3 spans 15 amino acids. Trimming removed 5 bases from V and 5 bases from J; junction bases left unmatched: 8. The CDR3 region is CATSGKQGAEYGYTF. Written as DNA, the CDR3 is TGTGCCACCAGTGGTAAACAGGGGGCGGAGTATGGCTACACCTTC.

The V call is TRBV7-8, the J call TRBJ1-6, with a weak D call TRBD1 (6 bases). CDR3 size: 15 residues. V lost 1 base and J 10 bases, leaving 14 bases between the germline ends. The germline V gene encodes CDR1 SGHVS and CDR2 FQNEAQ. The CDR3 here is CASSLEQGDFSPLHF. CDR3 DNA: TGTGCCAGCAGCTTAGAACAGGGTGATTTCTCACCCCTCCACTTT. The entire variable domain, with the rest obtained from reference TRBV7-8 and TRBJ1-6, is as follows: GAGVSQSPRYKVAKRGQDVALRCDPISGHVSLFWYQQALGQGPEFLTYFQNEAQLDKSGLPSDRFFAERPEGSVSTLKIQRTQQEDSAVYLCASSLEQGDFSPLHFGNGTRLTVT.

This chain uses TRBV5-6 with TRBJ1-3; a possible D gene is TRBD1 (5 bases). The CDR3 sequence is 15 residues long. V lost 1 base, J lost 2 bases, and 10 bases lay in between. Germline CDR1 SGHDT, CDR2 YYEEEE. DNA for the CDR3: TGTGCCAGCAGCTTGATTTTGGGGCCTGGAAACACCATATATTTT. The encoded protein is CASSLILGPGNTIYF.

The chain carries TRBV19 and TRBJ1-1; TRBD1 might be the D (5 bases). This CDR3 comprises 15 residues. Germline CDR1 is LNHDA and CDR2 is SQIVND (reference sequence). V gave up 3 bases and J gave up 5 bases, with 16 bases separating them. The CDR3 region is CASSIRVWGGTEAFF. CDR3 nucleotide sequence: TGTGCCAGTAGTATTAGGGTTTGGGGGGGAACTGAAGCTTTCTTT.

V gene TRBV5-1 combines with J gene TRBJ2-3, with D hard to call. The V end was cut by 0 bases, the J end by 0 bases, with 5 bases between. The CDR3 spans 14 residues. Germline V gives CDR1 SGHRS, CDR2 YFSETQ. DNA for the CDR3: TGCGCCAGCAGCTTGGTGGACAGCACAGATACGCAGTATTTT. It translates to CASSLVDSTDTQYF.

The chain links TRBV10-3 to TRBJ1-1, with 7 bases matching TRBD1. The CDR3 consists of 13 residues. Germline V gene sequence: CDR1 ENHRY, CDR2 SYGVKD. V lost 6 bases, J lost 6 bases, and 7 bases stayed unmatched. The DNA for the CDR3 is TGTGCCATCAGCGACAGGGAAGTGGCTGAAGCTTTCTTT. As protein: CAISDREVAEAFF.

The V call is TRBV23-1, the J call TRBJ2-1; D remains ambiguous. TRBV23-1 is annotated as an ORF whose role is uncertain. Trimming took 11 bases from V and 7 from J, leaving 6 bases between them. The CDR3 is made up of 9 amino acids. CDR3 protein: CAPANEQFF. Here the CDR3 DNA reads TGCGCCCCCGCGAATGAGCAGTTCTTC.

V is TRBV12-3 or TRBV12-4 and J is TRBJ1-2; D gene ambiguous. The CDR3 totals 13 residues. Trimming shortened V by 3 bases and J by 2 bases, and 7 bases separated the two germline ends. In nucleotides, the CDR3 is TGTGCCAGCAGTTTTAGCAAGAACTATGGCTACACCTTC. Translating it yields CASSFSKNYGYTF.

The chain joins TRBV4-1 to TRBJ2-3, with D perhaps given as TRBD1 or TRBD2 (6 bases each). The V gene lost 1 base and the J gene lost 2 bases, with 16 bases spanning the gap. This CDR3 contains 17 residues. In germline, CDR1 is MGHRA, CDR2 YSYEKL. CDR3 protein: CASSQVRPGANTDTQYF. DNA of the CDR3: TGCGCCAGCAGCCAAGTCAGGCCGGGGGCCAACACAGATACGCAGTATTTT.

The chain uses TRBV6-5 and TRBJ1-3; TRBD1 is a possible D gene (5 bases). Trimming left V 5 bases short and J 3 bases short, with 14 bases between. This CDR3 comprises 15 residues. Per germline, CDR1 MNHEY and CDR2 SVGAGI. Here the CDR3 DNA reads TGTGCCAGCAGTCGGGGACGGGGATATGGAAACACCATATATTTT. It is translated as CASSRGRGYGNTIYF.

This clone was detected only once. CDR3 amino acids: CASSYRAGTSGQNEQFF. CDR3 nucleotides: TGTGCCAGCAGTTATAGGGCTGGGACTAGCGGGCAGAATGAGCAGTTCTTC. V is TRBV6-2 or TRBV6-3 and J is TRBJ2-1; 12 nucleotides align to TRBD2. There are 17 residues in the CDR3. Germline trimming cut 3 bases from V and 7 bases from J; bases unmatched to any gene: 10. Germline V lookup: CDR1 MNHEY, CDR2 SVGEGT.

The chain couples TRBV2 to TRBJ1-1, with 9 positions matching TRBD1. Germline V gene sequence: CDR1 SNHLY, CDR2 FYNNEI. The CDR3 is 14 residues long. The V gene end was trimmed by 6 bases and the J gene end by 6 bases; junction bases not matched to a gene: 8. The CDR3 is CASREDGTGPEAFF. CDR3 nucleotides: TGTGCCAGCAGGGAGGATGGGACAGGGCCTGAAGCTTTCTTT.

J is TRBJ2-7 and V is TRBV2; D is unresolved. This CDR3 is built from 10 residues. Trimming shortened V by 2 bases and J by 4 bases, and 0 bases separated the two germline ends. Looked up from germline, CDR1 is SNHLY and CDR2 is FYNNEI. In DNA form, the CDR3 reads TGTGCCAGCAGTGAATACGAGCAGTACTTC. This gives the protein CASSEYEQYF.

As concerns this clone: The junction departs from the called germline gene at one end, perhaps through a read error. The V and J genes are TRBV11-3 and TRBJ2-1; 10 nucleotides line up with TRBD1. The length of the CDR3 is 18 residues. The germline CDR1 and CDR2 sequences are SGHNT and YENEEA. DNA of the CDR3: TGTGCCAGCAGCTTCCGGGACAGGGGCCCCCACTACTACACTGAGCAGTTCTTC. Encoded protein: CASSFRDRGPHYYTEQFF. The full variable domain, with the rest looked up from reference TRBV11-3 and TRBJ2-1, is EAGVVQSPRYKIIEKKQPVAFWCNPISGHNTLYWYLQNLGQGPELLIRYENEEAVDDSQLPKDRFSAERLKGVDSTLKIQPAELGDSAVYLCASSFRDRGPHYYTEQFFGPGTRLTVL.

The chain employs TRBV6-5 and TRBJ1-1; 7 bases are shared with TRBD1. Germline loops: CDR1 MNHEY, CDR2 SVGAGI. J gave up 1 base and V 10 bases, and 12 bases lay outside the gene matches. The length of the CDR3 is 15 residues. For the CDR3, the DNA is TGTGCCACCAAAAGGGCGTACAGGGGGAACACTGAAGCTTTCTTT. Its protein product is CATKRAYRGNTEAFF.

The chain uses TRBV3-1 (or the pseudogene TRBV3-2) and TRBJ1-1, with 8 bases matching TRBD1. The V and J ends lost 5 bases and 3 bases, in that order; junction bases with no gene match: 2. Germline V gene lookup returns CDR1 LGHDT and CDR2 YNNKEL (reference sequence). The CDR3 has 13 residues. CDR3 residues: CASSGQGHTEAFF. Written as DNA, the CDR3 is TGTGCCAGCAGCGGACAGGGACACACTGAAGCTTTCTTT.

Points on this clone: In the same sample, other DNA sequences code for this CDR3. As DNA, the CDR3 is TGTGCCAGCAGCGACTACGAGCAGTACTTC. Translated: CASSDYEQYF. The genes are TRBV2 and TRBJ2-7; D is ambiguous. The CDR3 extends over 10 amino acids. The V and J ends lost 6 bases and 3 bases respectively, with 3 bases between them. The germline V gene encodes CDR1 SNHLY and CDR2 FYNNEI.

The chain employs TRBV7-9 and TRBJ2-7; TRBD2 matches 12 bases. CDR1 is SEHNR, CDR2 FQNEAQ, per germline (reference sequence). V dropped 5 bases and J dropped 2; count of bases not matched to a gene: 7. There are 16 residues in the CDR3. For the CDR3, the DNA is TGTGCCAGCAGCCCCGAAGGGACTAGCGGGCCCTACGAGCAGTACTTC. Translating gives CASSPEGTSGPYEQYF.

The rearrangement links TRBV5-1 to TRBJ1-2; 7 bases are shared with TRBD1. Germline loops: CDR1 SGHRS, CDR2 YFSETQ. Trimming removed 3 bases from V and 7 bases from J; junction bases left unmatched: 6. The CDR3 has 13 residues. This chain's CDR3 is CASSSGTDLGYTF. CDR3 DNA: TGCGCCAGCAGCTCCGGGACAGATCTTGGCTACACCTTC.

The chain carries TRBV14 and TRBJ1-6; 8 bases match TRBD1. Looked up from germline, CDR1 is SGHDN and CDR2 is FVKESK. The CDR3 extends over 16 amino acids. Germline trimming cut 1 base from V and 7 bases from J; bases unmatched to any gene: 6. The CDR3 nucleotides read TGTGCCAGCAGCCAAGTTCCCAGGGGGCCGAATTCACCCCTCCACTTT. Its translation: CASSQVPRGPNSPLHF.

The chain carries TRBV5-6 and TRBJ1-1, with D unresolved. The CDR3 extends over 14 amino acids. Trimming removed 2 bases at V and 0 bases at J, with 8 bases between. The germline CDR1 and CDR2 sequences are SGHDT and YYEEEE. CDR3 protein: CASSFLQLNTEAFF. CDR3 nucleotide sequence: TGTGCCAGCAGCTTTTTACAGCTGAACACTGAAGCTTTCTTT.

The chain combines TRBV5-4 with TRBJ2-1; 9 bases line up with TRBD2. Germline-derived CDR1 and CDR2 are SGHNT and YYREEE (reference sequence). The CDR3 is 15 residues long. V lost 3 bases and J lost 2; bases outside the gene matches: 3. The chain's CDR3 is CASSSQRGAYNEQFF. CDR3 sequence (DNA): TGTGCCAGCAGCTCACAGCGGGGGGCCTACAATGAGCAGTTCTTC. The full variable domain, rest sourced from reference TRBV5-4 and TRBJ2-1, is ETGVTQSPTHLIKTRGQQVTLRCSSQSGHNTVSWYQQALGQGPQFIFQYYREEENGRGNFPPRFSGLQFPNYSSELNVNALELDDSALYLCASSSQRGAYNEQFFGPGTRLTVL.

V gene TRBV19 combines with J gene TRBJ1-6, with 10 nucleotides matching TRBD1. This CDR3 comprises 17 residues. V lost 5 bases, J lost 7 bases, and 11 bases stayed unmatched. The germline V gene encodes CDR1 LNHDA and CDR2 SQIVND (reference sequence). The CDR3 sequence is CASSSPGTGARNSPLHF. The DNA for the CDR3 is TGTGCCAGTAGTTCTCCGGGGACAGGGGCGAGGAATTCACCCCTCCACTTT.

In this sample, this clone turned up once. The chain uses TRBV19 and TRBJ2-3, with TRBD2 matching over 12 bases. The CDR3 is 18 residues long. The germline V gene has CDR1 LNHDA and CDR2 SQIVND (reference sequence). V was pared by 2 bases and J by 4 bases, with 10 bases of the junction left unmatched. CDR3 region: CASSIIPQTSGRSDTQYF. The CDR3 DNA is TGTGCCAGTAGTATAATCCCCCAGACTAGCGGGAGATCAGATACGCAGTATTTT.

This chain connects TRBV3-1 (or the pseudogene TRBV3-2) to TRBJ1-1; 12 bases match TRBD1. Germline V gives CDR1 LGHDT, CDR2 YNNKEL (reference sequence). The CDR3 is 16 residues long. The V segment lost 2 bases and the J segment 7 bases; nucleotides outside the gene matches: 8. The CDR3, as DNA: TGTGCCAGCAGCCAAAGAAAAGGGACAGGGGGCGATGAAGCTTTCTTT. This codes for CASSQRKGTGGDEAFF.

The CDR3 reads CAITNDRSSYEQYF. In DNA form, the CDR3 reads TGTGCCATCACAAATGACAGGTCCTCCTACGAGCAGTACTTC. This chain joins TRBV10-3 and TRBJ2-7; tentatively, D is TRBD1 (6 bases). This CDR3 has 14 residues. Germline CDR1 and CDR2: ENHRY and SYGVKD. Trimming took 7 bases from V and 0 from J, leaving 13 bases between them.

This clone occurred many times. For the CDR3, the DNA is TGCGCCAGCAGCCAAGATCCGGGCAGAAGGAACACTGAAGCTTTCTTT. Encoded protein: CASSQDPGRRNTEAFF. The J gene is TRBJ1-1, the V gene TRBV4-1; no definite D call. The V and J ends lost 0 bases and 1 base respectively, with 12 bases between them. CDR1 and CDR2 (germline): MGHRA, YSYEKL. There are 16 residues in the CDR3.

The CDR3 DNA reads TGTGCCACCAGCAGAGATCCGGGTCGGGGGGGTTTGGGCAAAAACATTCAGTACTTC. The encoded protein is CATSRDPGRGGLGKNIQYF. This chain connects TRBV15 to TRBJ2-4; 8 bases line up with TRBD2. In germline, CDR1 is LNHNV, CDR2 YYDKDF (reference sequence). Losses at the gene ends were 0 bases for V and 3 bases for J; bases not matched to a gene: 13. The CDR3 totals 19 residues.

J is TRBJ1-1 and V is TRBV30; 7 nucleotides match TRBD1. Germline V gives CDR1 GTSNPN, CDR2 SVGIG (reference sequence). The junction had 7 bases not matched to a gene; V was cut back by 3 bases and J by 6 bases. CDR3 length equals 13 residues. For the CDR3, the DNA is TGTGCCTGGAGGACAGGGATAGGGGCTGAAGCTTTCTTT. It encodes CAWRTGIGAEAFF.

This chain joins TRBV4-1 and TRBJ1-2; D remains ambiguous. The ends were cut back, 4 bases at V and 7 bases at J, with 22 bases in the middle. In germline, CDR1 is MGHRA, CDR2 YSYEKL. This CDR3 has 16 amino acids. The CDR3 DNA is TGCGCCAGCAGCCCTCTACCAGTTCCGGGAGCCGGTGGCTACACCTTC. It codes for CASSPLPVPGAGGYTF.

The chain has TRBV10-3 and TRBJ1-2; the D is unclear. The CDR3 loop spans 13 amino acids. Germline CDR1 is ENHRY and CDR2 is SYGVKD. V was pared by 10 bases and J by 8 bases, with 20 bases between. The DNA of the CDR3 is TGTGCCACGGCCGATTCTTTCGTCGGAGGCTACACCTTC. Protein sequence: CATADSFVGGYTF.

This clone occurred a few times. The chain has TRBV5-1 and TRBJ2-5; D gene ambiguous. Looked up from germline, CDR1 is SGHRS and CDR2 is YFSETQ. This CDR3 is 16 amino acids long. V lost 3 bases and J 1 base, leaving 16 bases between the germline ends. The CDR3 region is CASSSPRQPGQETQYF. The CDR3 region has the DNA TGCGCCAGCAGCTCGCCGAGACAACCGGGCCAAGAGACCCAGTACTTC.